This T cell receptor beta chain was identified in a study of pediatric ulcerative colitis. Points on this clone: The antigen is unknown.

No immunosuppressive drugs were given to ulcerative colitis patients before diagnostic colonoscopy. Study observations and caveats: Repertoires came from total lymphocyte DNA, so rare subsets like regulatory T cells may be missed.

The CDR3 covers 13 residues. CDR1 SGHAT and CDR2 FQNNGV come from the germline V gene. V lost 1 base and J lost 6, with 7 bases in between. This table comes from immunoSEQ multiplex PCR, and its TCRdb copy is limited to in-frame clones, with some not included. The table records approximately 60,000 clones, around 85% of them present only once. The receptor was isolated from a boy aged 5-17 years with severe ulcerative colitis. What was sequenced was blood. The V and J genes are TRBV11-2 and TRBJ2-1; unclear D gene. The CDR3 spells CASSLVMTNEQFF. In nucleotides, the CDR3 is TGTGCCAGCAGCTTAGTAATGACCAATGAGCAGTTCTTC.